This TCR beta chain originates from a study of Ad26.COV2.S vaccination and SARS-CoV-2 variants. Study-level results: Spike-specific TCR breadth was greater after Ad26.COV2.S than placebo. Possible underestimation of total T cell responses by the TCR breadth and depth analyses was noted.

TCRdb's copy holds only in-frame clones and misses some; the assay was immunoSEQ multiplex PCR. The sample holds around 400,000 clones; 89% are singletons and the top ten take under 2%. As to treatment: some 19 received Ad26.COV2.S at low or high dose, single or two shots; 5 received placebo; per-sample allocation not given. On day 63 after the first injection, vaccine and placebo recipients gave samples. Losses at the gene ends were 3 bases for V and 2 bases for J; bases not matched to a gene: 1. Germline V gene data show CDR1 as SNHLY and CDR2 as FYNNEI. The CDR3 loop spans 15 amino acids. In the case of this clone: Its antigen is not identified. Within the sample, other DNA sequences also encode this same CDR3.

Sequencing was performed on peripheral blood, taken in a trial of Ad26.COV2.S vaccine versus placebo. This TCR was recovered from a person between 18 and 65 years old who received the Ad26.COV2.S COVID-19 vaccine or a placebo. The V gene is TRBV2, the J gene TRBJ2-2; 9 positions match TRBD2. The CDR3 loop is CASSETSGNTGELFF. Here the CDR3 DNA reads TGTGCCAGCAGTGAGACTAGCGGTAACACCGGGGAGCTGTTTTTT. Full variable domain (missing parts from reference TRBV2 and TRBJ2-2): EPEVTQTPSHQVTQMGQEVILRCVPISNHLYFYWYRQILGQKVEFLVSFYNNEISEKSEIFDDQFSVERPDGSNFTLKIRSTKLEDSAMYFCASSETSGNTGELFFGEGSRLTVL.